These 2 T cell receptor beta chains originate from one sample sequenced in a study of CD4+ T cells in melanoma. Here immunoSEQ multiplex PCR was the method, and the copy in TCRdb shows in-frame clones only, minus some. The data show fewer than 20,000 clones, around 69% seen once. The specimen sequenced was cells from a culture (not recorded whether cultured in vitro). The receptors come from a human donor with melanoma.

V usage is TRBV9 and J usage is TRBJ2-1; 10 bases fit TRBD2. The CDR3 sequence is 14 residues long. After removal of 0 bases from V and 13 bases from J, the junction contained 7 bases not matched to a gene. Germline V gene lookup returns CDR1 SGDLS and CDR2 YYNGEE. Here the CDR3 DNA reads TGTGCCAGCAGCGTAGTCTCCCTAGCGGGGGATCAGTTCTTC. It specifies CASSVVSLAGDQFF.

This sequence joins TRBV25-1 and TRBJ1-3, with D possibly TRBD1 on 6 matching bases. The CDR3 is made up of 16 amino acids. V was pared by 5 bases and J by 2 bases, with 16 bases between. Germline assignment: CDR1 MGHDK and CDR2 SYGVNS. CDR3 protein: CASSPTGSRAGNTIYF. DNA for the CDR3: TGTGCCAGCAGTCCTACAGGGAGCCGGGCTGGAAACACCATATATTTT.